This is a list of T cell receptor beta chains from one sample in a study of PD-1 blockade in classical Hodgkin lymphoma. Sequenced by immunoSEQ multiplex PCR; TCRdb stores in-frame clones only, minus some. The sample shows over 20,000 clones, 73% of them seen only once. This sample comprised peripheral blood mononuclear cells (PBMCs), obtained before the second cycle of nivolumab. These receptors came from a human donor with classical Hodgkin lymphoma. Both conserved end residues are part of each CDR3. Each record gives: clone size, D gene, CDR3 length, J gene, V gene, CDR3 DNA, CDR3 protein. The D gene is left open where the match is weak. Size is omitted from some rows. Given values are once, few, many or a class for expanded clones.

once . 15 TRBJ2-3 TRBV5-1 TGCGCCAGCAGCCAGGGTGGAGGGAGCACAGATACGCAGTATTTT CASSQGGGSTDTQYF
once TRBD1 16 TRBJ1-2 TRBV7-9 TGTGCCAGCAGCCTTACAGGGGCCCGCCTTTTAACTGGCTACACCTTC CASSLTGARLLTGYTF
. . 13 TRBJ1-3 TRBV27 TGTGCCAGCAAGCCTAGCGGTGGAAACACCATATATTTT CASKPSGGNTIYF
. TRBD2 15 TRBJ2-1 TRBV19 TGTGCCAGTGTACCCGGGACTACGACTTACAATGAGCAGTTCTTC CASVPGTTTYNEQFF
medium-sized TRBD2 14 TRBJ2-1 TRBV10-2 TGCGCCAGCAGCGGGACTAGTAACAACAATGAGCAGTTCTTC CASSGTSNNNEQFF
. TRBD2 14 TRBJ2-7 TRBV5-6 TGTGCCCGCAGCTTGGGGGGGGACTCCTACGAGCAGTACTTC CARSLGGDSYEQYF
. . 13 TRBJ1-5 TRBV18 TGTGCCAGCACCTACGATAATGCCCAGCCCCAGCATTTT CASTYDNAQPQHF
. TRBD2 15 TRBJ2-7 TRBV5-1 TGCGCCAGCAACTCTCTTACTAGCGGAGCCTACGAGCAGTACTTC CASNSLTSGAYEQYF
once . 16 TRBJ2-6 TRBV6-6 TGTGCCAGCAGTCCACACAGGATCTCTGGGGCCAACGTCCTGACTTTC CASSPHRISGANVLTF
. TRBD2 16 TRBJ2-7 TRBV7-9 TGTGCCAGCAGCTTGATGGCTAGCGGGCTCGTCTACGAGCAGTACTTC CASSLMASGLVYEQYF
. TRBD2 17 TRBJ2-2 TRBV19 TGTGCCAGTAGTAAAAACGGACTAGCGGGGGACACCGGGGAGCTGTTTTTT CASSKNGLAGDTGELFF
. . 14 TRBJ1-5 TRBV18 TGTGCCAGCTCAGCCGGGCCTAAGAATCAGCCCCAGCATTTT CASSAGPKNQPQHF
. . 14 TRBJ2-1 TRBV7-9 TGTGCCAGCAGCGCCCAAAGGCTCCACAATGAGCAGTTCTTC CASSAQRLHNEQFF
. . 15 TRBJ1-3 TRBV6-6 TGTGCCAGCAGTCGGACGGAAGCCACTGGAAACACCATATATTTT CASSRTEATGNTIYF
medium-sized TRBD2 15 TRBJ2-2 TRBV4-1 TGCGCCAGCAGCCATGTAGCGGGAGACACCGGGGAGCTGTTTTTT CASSHVAGDTGELFF
. . 12 TRBJ1-1 TRBV29-1 TGCAGCGTTTTAGGGGAAGGAACTGAAGCTTTCTTT CSVLGEGTEAFF
. TRBD1 14 TRBJ1-6 TRBV7-8 TGTGCCAGCAGCTCGGGACAGCATAATTCACCCCTCCACTTT CASSSGQHNSPLHF
medium-sized . 13 TRBJ2-1 TRBV27 TGTGCCAGCAGTTTAATTTCCTCCAATGAGCAGTTCTTC CASSLISSNEQFF
. . 12 TRBJ2-1 TRBV7-9 TGTGCCAGCAGCTTAGCCTACAATGAGCAGTTCTTC CASSLAYNEQFF
medium-sized . 14 TRBJ2-3 TRBV27 TGTGCCAGCAGTTTATCGGCCGGCACAGATACGCAGTATTTT CASSLSAGTDTQYF
. TRBD1 14 TRBJ2-7 TRBV18 TGTGCCAGCTCGTCCCCGGGACAGCATTACGAGCAGTACTTC CASSSPGQHYEQYF
. TRBD2 14 TRBJ2-7 TRBV6-5 TGTGCCAGCGGATATGGCGGGAGTGGTGACGAGCAGTACTTC CASGYGGSGDEQYF
. TRBD2 14 TRBJ2-1 TRBV10-3 TGTGCCATCAGGGAAACTAGCGGCTACAATGAGCAGTTCTTC CAIRETSGYNEQFF
. TRBD2 16 TRBJ2-1 TRBV18 TGTGCCAGCAGACCGGGGGGAAGGAGCTCCTACAATGAACAGTTCTTC CASRPGGRSSYNEQFF
. . 15 TRBJ2-7 TRBV27 TGTGCCAGCAGGCTAACCCAGGGGGGGGCCTACGAGCAGTACTTC CASRLTQGGAYEQYF
once . 13 TRBJ2-5 TRBV18 TGTGCCAGCTCACGGGAGATACAAGAGACCCAGTACTTC CASSREIQETQYF
once . 13 TRBJ1-4 TRBV6-5 TGTGCCAGCATGCGGACAGCTAATGAAAAACTGTTTTTT CASMRTANEKLFF
few . 17 TRBJ2-7 TRBV5-1 TGCGCCAGCAGCTTCTTGGGGGGCACCGGCCTAGCCTACGAGCAGTACTTC CASSFLGGTGLAYEQYF
few TRBD2 16 TRBJ2-3 TRBV11-2 TGTGCCAGCAGCTTATACGGGGGGGATGGCACAGATACGCAGTATTTT CASSLYGGDGTDTQYF
. TRBD2 16 TRBJ2-2 TRBV28 TGTGCCAGCAGTTTACCGGGGAGCGGGGTCACCGGGGAGCTGTTTTTT CASSLPGSGVTGELFF
. . 15 TRBJ2-5 TRBV5-1 TGCGCCAGCAGCTTGGCCGTACAAAGAAGCGAGACCCAGTACTTC CASSLAVQRSETQYF
. TRBD1 15 TRBJ2-3 TRBV11-2 TGTGCCAGCAGGCCACCGGGACAGGGCACAGATACGCAGTATTTT CASRPPGQGTDTQYF
. TRBD2 14 TRBJ2-1 TRBV4-1 TGCGCCAGCAGCCGACTAGCGCTATACAATGAGCAGTTCTTC CASSRLALYNEQFF
. . 17 TRBJ2-3 TRBV5-4 TGTGCCAGCAGCTTGGGGGTCCGGGAAGAGGGCACAGATACGCAGTATTTT CASSLGVREEGTDTQYF
. . 12 TRBJ2-3 TRBV2 TGTGCCAGCAGCAAGGAGGAGGATACGCAGTATTTT CASSKEEDTQYF
few TRBD1 18 TRBJ2-5 TRBV10-3 TGTGCCATCAGTGAACCACCTCACGGACAGGGTAGGAGAGAGACCCAGTACTTC CAISEPPHGQGRRETQYF
. TRBD2 16 TRBJ2-7 TRBV5-1 TGCGCCAGCAGCTTGCAGGTGAGGCCTAGCGGGTACGAGCAGTACTTC CASSLQVRPSGYEQYF
. TRBD2 16 TRBJ2-1 TRBV14 TGTGCCAGCAGCCAAGGAGGAAGCGGGGGGTACAATGAGCAGTTCTTC CASSQGGSGGYNEQFF
. . 14 TRBJ1-6 TRBV6-5 TGTGCCAGCAGCGCCCTGGGCCTGAATTCACCCCTCCACTTT CASSALGLNSPLHF
. . 14 TRBJ1-1 TRBV7-9 TGTGCCAGCAGCACGCCCGGGAGGCAAACTGAAGCTTTCTTT CASSTPGRQTEAFF
. TRBD2 15 TRBJ2-7 TRBV28 TGTGCCAGCAGTTTCCCAGGGACTAGTACCTACGAGCAGTACTTC CASSFPGTSTYEQYF
. . 14 TRBJ2-3 TRBV14 TGTGCCAGCAGCCAACAAGCGGGTGCAGATACGCAGTATTTT CASSQQAGADTQYF
. TRBD1 15 TRBJ2-1 TRBV12-5 TGTGCTAGTGCCCTAGGGGACAGGGGGCAGGTTGAGCAGTTCTTC CASALGDRGQVEQFF
. TRBD2 14 TRBJ2-3 TRBV6-6 TGTGCCAGCATGAAGGCGGGAGTGTCAGATACGCAGTATTTT CASMKAGVSDTQYF
few . 14 TRBJ2-3 TRBV10-3 TGTGCCATCAGTGAGTCGGCTCAAACAGATACGCAGTATTTT CAISESAQTDTQYF
. TRBD1 17 TRBJ2-2 TRBV7-2 TGTGCCAGCAGCACCAGTCCCGGGACAGGGGGCAACGGGGAGCTGTTTTTT CASSTSPGTGGNGELFF
. . 14 TRBJ2-1 TRBV21-1 TGTGCCAGCGTTGAACAGACTTCTTACAATGAGCAGTTCTTC CASVEQTSYNEQFF
. TRBD1 15 TRBJ2-5 TRBV19 TGTGCCAGTAGTATGAGGGGGCCGAGGCAAGAGACCCAGTACTTC CASSMRGPRQETQYF
. TRBD1 16 TRBJ2-6 TRBV27 TGTGCCAGCTGGGACAGGGGCTCCTCTGGGGCCAACGTCCTGACTTTC CASWDRGSSGANVLTF